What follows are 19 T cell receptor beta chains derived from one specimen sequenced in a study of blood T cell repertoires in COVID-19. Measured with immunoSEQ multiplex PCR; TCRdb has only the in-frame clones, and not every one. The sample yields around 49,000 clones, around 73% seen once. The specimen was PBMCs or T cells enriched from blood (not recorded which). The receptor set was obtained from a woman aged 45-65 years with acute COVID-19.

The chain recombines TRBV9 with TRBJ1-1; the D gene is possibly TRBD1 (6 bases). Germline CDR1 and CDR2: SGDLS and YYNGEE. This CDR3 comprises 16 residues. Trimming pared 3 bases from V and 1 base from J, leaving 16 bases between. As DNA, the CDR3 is TGTGCCAGCAGCGCATCTGTACAGGGCCCGAACACTGAAGCTTTCTTT. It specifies CASSASVQGPNTEAFF. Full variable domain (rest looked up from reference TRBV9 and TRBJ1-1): DSGVTQTPKHLITATGQRVTLRCSPRSGDLSVYWYQQSLDQGLQFLIQYYNGEERAKGNILERFSAQQFPDLHSELNLSSLELGDSALYFCASSASVQGPNTEAFFGQGTRLTVV.

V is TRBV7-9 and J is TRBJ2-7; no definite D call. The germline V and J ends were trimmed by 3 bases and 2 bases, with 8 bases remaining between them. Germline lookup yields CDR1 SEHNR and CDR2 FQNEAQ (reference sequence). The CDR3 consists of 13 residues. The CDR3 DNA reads TGTGCCAGCAGCTTGACTGACCCCTACGAGCAGTACTTC. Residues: CASSLTDPYEQYF.

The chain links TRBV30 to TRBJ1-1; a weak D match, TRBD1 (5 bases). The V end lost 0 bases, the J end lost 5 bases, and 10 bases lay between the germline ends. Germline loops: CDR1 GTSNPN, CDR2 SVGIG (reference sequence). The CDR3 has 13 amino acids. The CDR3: CAWSVGVGTEAFF. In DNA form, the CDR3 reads TGTGCCTGGAGTGTAGGGGTGGGGACTGAAGCTTTCTTT. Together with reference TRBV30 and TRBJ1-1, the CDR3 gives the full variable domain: SQTIHQWPATLVQPVGSPLSLECTVEGTSNPNLYWYRQAAGRGLQLLFYSVGIGQISSEVPQNLSASRPQDRQFILSSKKLLLSDSGFYLCAWSVGVGTEAFFGQGTRLTVV.

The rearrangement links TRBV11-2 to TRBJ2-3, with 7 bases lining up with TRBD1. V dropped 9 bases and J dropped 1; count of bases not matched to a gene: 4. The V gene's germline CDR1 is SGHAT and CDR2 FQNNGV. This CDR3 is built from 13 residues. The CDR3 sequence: CASADRGTDTQYF. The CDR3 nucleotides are TGTGCCAGTGCCGACAGGGGCACAGATACGCAGTATTTT. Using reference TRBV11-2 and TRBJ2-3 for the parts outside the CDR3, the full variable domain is EAGVAQSPRYKIIEKRQSVAFWCNPISGHATLYWYQQILGQGPKLLIQFQNNGVVDDSQLPKDRFSAERLKGVDSTLKIQPAKLEDSAVYLCASADRGTDTQYFGPGTRLTVL.

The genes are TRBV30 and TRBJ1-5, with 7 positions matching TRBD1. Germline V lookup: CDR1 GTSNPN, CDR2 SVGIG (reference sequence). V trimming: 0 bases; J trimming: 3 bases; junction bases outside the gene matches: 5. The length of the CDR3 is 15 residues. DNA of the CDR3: TGTGCCTGGAGTGTATATGGGACAGTCAATCAGCCCCAGCATTTT. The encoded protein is CAWSVYGTVNQPQHF.

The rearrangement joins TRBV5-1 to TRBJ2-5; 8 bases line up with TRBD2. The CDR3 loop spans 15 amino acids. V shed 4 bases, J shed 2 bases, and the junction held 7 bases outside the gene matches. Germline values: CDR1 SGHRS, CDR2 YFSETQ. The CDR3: CASSVSGVIQETQYF. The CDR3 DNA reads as TGCGCCAGCAGCGTTAGCGGGGTGATTCAAGAGACCCAGTACTTC.

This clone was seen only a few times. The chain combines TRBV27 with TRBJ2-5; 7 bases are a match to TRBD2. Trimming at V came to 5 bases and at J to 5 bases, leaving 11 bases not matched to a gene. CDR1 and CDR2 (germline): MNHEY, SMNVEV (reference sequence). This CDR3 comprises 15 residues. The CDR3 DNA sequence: TGTGCCAGCAGTCACACTAGCGTCTCTGGGGAGACCCAGTACTTC. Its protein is CASSHTSVSGETQYF.

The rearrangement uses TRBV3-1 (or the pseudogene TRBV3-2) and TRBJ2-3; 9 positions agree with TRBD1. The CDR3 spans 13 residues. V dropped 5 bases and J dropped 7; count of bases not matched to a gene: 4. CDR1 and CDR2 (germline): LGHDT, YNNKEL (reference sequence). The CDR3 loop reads CASSATGGHTQYF. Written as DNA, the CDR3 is TGTGCCAGCAGCGCTACAGGGGGCCATACGCAGTATTTT.

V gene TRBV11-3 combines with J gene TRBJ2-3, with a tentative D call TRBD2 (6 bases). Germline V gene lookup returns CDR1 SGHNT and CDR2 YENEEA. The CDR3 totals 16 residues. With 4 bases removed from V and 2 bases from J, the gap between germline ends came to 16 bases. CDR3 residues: CASSSLTSRATDTQYF. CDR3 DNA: TGTGCCAGCAGCTCCCTGACTAGTCGGGCCACAGATACGCAGTATTTT.

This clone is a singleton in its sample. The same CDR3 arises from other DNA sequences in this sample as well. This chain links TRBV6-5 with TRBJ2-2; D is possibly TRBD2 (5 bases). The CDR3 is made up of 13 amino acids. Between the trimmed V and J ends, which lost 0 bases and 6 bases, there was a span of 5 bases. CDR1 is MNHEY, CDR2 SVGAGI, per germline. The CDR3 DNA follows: TGTGCCAGCAGTTACTCGAGGGCCGGGGAGCTGTTTTTT. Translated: CASSYSRAGELFF.

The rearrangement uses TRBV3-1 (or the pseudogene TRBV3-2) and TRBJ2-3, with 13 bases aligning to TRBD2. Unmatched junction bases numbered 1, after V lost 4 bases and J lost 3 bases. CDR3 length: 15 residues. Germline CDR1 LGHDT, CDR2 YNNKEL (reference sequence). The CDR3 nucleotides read TGTGCCAGCAGCCGGGGACTAGCGGGGACAGATACGCAGTATTTT. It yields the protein CASSRGLAGTDTQYF.

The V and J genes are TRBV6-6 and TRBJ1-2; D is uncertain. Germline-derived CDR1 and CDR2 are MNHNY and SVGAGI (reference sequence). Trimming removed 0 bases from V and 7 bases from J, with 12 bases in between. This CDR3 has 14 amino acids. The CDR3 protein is CASSYSSTGGGYTF. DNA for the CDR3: TGTGCCAGCAGTTACTCCTCTACCGGAGGTGGCTACACCTTC.

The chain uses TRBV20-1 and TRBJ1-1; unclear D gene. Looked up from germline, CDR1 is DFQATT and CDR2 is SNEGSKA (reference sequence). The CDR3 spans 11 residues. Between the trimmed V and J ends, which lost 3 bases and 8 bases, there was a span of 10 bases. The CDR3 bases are TGCAGTGCTAGGGGAGACGACGAAGCTTTCTTT. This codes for CSARGDDEAFF.

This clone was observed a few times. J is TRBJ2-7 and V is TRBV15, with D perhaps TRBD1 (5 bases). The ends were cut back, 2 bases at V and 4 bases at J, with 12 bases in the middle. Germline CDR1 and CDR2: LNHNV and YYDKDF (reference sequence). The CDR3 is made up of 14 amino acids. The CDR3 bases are TGTGCCACCAGCAGATCAGACAGAGGTTACGAGCAGTACTTC. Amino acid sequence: CATSRSDRGYEQYF.

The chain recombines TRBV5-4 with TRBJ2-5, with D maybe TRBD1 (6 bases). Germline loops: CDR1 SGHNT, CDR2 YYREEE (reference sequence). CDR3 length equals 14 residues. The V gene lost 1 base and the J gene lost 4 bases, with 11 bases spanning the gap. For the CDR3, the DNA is TGTGCCAGCAGCTTGCCAGGACAGCCAGAGACCCAGTACTTC. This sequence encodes CASSLPGQPETQYF.

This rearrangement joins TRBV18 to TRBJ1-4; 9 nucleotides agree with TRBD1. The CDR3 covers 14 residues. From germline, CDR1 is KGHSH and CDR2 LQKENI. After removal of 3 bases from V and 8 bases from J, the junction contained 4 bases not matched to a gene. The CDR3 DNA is TGTGCCAGCTCACCCGGACAGGGGTCCGAAAAACTGTTTTTT. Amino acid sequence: CASSPGQGSEKLFF.

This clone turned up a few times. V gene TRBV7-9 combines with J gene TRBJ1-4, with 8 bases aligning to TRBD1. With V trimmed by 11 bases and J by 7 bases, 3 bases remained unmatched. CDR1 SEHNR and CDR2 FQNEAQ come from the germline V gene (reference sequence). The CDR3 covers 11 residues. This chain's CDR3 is CAVDRGEKLFF. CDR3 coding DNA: TGTGCCGTCGACAGGGGTGAAAAACTGTTTTTT.

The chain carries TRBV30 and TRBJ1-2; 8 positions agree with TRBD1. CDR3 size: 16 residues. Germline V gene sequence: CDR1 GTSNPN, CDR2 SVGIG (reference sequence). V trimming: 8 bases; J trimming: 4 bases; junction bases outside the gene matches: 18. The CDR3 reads CATNGQGREFVYGYTF. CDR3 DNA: TGTGCCACAAACGGACAGGGCAGAGAATTTGTCTATGGCTACACCTTC.

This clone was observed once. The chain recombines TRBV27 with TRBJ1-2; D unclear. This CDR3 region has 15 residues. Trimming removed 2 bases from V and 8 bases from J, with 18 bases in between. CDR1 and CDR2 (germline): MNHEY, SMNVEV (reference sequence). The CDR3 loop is CASSLSRTLGSGYTF. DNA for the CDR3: TGTGCCAGCAGTTTAAGTCGGACGCTGGGGAGCGGCTACACCTTC.